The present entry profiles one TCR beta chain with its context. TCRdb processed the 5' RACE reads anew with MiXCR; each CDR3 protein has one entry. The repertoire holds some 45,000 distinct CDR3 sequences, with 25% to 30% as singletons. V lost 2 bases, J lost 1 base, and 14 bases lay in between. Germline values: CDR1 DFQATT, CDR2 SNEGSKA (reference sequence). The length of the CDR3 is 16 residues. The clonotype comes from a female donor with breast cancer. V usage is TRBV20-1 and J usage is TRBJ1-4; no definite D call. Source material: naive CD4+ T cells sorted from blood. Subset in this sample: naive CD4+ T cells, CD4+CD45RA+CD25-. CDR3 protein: CSARYEGGRTNEKLFF. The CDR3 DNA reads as TGCAGTGCTAGATACGAGGGAGGGAGAACTAATGAAAAACTGTTTTTT.